This T cell receptor beta chain was identified during a study of T cells in women clearing cervical HPV infection. From germline, CDR1 is KGHSH and CDR2 LQKENI. The CDR3 contains 13 residues. Trimming took off 3 bases at V and 8 bases at J, with 8 bases between the two ends. TCRdb's table, derived via immunoSEQ multiplex PCR, lists solely in-frame clones and lacks some. This table lists 30,000 to 35,000 clones. Details on this clone: Antigen unknown. The CDR3 extends 3 residues past the end of the read, so its final part is completed from the germline J gene.

Regarding the study as a whole: Each sample's T-cell count was unknown, possibly confounding richness. Controls had more TRBV6-7 (about 0.16%) than cases (around 0.11%).

The clonotype was recovered from a woman between 18 and 75 years old with a cervical HPV16 infection that either progressed to CIN3+ or cleared (not recorded which). The sample was blood buffy coat. The V call is TRBV18, the J call TRBJ1-6; unclear D gene. The CDR3 reads CASSPRLDSPLHF. The covered CDR3 bases are TGTGCCAGCTCACCTCGACTGGATTCACCC.